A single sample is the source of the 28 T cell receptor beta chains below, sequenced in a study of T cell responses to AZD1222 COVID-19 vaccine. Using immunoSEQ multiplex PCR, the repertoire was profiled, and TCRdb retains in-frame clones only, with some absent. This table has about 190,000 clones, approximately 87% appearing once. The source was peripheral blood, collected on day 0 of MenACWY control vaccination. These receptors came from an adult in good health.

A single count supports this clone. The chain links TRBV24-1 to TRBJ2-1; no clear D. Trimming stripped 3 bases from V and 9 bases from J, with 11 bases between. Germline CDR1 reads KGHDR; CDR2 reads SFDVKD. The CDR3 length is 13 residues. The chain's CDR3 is CATSDGTVGEQFF. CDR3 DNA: TGTGCCACCAGTGATGGTACGGTCGGTGAGCAGTTCTTC.

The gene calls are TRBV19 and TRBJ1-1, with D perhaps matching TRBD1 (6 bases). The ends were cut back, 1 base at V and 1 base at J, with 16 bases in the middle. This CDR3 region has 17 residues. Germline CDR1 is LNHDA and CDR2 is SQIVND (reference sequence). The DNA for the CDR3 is TGTGCCAGTAGTATAGGTGGAACAGGGAAGCAGAACACTGAAGCTTTCTTT. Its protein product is CASSIGGTGKQNTEAFF.

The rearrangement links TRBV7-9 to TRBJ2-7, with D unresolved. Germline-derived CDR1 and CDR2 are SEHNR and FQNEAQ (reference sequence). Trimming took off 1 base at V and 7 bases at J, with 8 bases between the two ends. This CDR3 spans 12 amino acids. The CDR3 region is CASSLGGREQYF. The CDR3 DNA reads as TGTGCCAGCAGCTTAGGGGGTCGGGAGCAGTACTTC.

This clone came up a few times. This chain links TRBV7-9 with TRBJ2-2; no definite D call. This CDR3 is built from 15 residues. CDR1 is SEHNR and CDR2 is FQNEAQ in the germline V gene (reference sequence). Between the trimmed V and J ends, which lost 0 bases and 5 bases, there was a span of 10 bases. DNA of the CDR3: TGTGCCAGCAGCTTAGCGGCGGCGCCAACCGGGGAGCTGTTTTTT. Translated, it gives CASSLAAAPTGELFF. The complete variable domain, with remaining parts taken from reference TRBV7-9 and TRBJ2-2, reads DTGVSQNPRHKITKRGQNVTFRCDPISEHNRLYWYRQTLGQGPEFLTYFQNEAQLEKSRLLSDRFSAERPKGSFSTLEIQRTEQGDSAMYLCASSLAAAPTGELFFGEGSRLTVL.

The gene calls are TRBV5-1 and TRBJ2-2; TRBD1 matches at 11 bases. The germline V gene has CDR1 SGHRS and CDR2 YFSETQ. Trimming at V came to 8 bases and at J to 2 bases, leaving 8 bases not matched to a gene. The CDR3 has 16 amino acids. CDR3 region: CASKPGTGGNTGELFF. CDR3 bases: TGCGCCAGTAAACCCGGGACAGGGGGAAACACCGGGGAGCTGTTTTTT.

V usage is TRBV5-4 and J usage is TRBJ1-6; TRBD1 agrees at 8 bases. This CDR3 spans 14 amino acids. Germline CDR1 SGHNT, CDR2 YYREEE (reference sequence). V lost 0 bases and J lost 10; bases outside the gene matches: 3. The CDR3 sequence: CASSLDRGGSPLHF. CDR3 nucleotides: TGTGCCAGCAGCTTGGACAGGGGGGGATCACCCCTCCACTTT.

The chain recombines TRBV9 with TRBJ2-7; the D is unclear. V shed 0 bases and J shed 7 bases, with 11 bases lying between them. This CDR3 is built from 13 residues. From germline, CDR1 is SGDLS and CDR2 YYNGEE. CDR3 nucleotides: TGTGCCAGCAGCGTAGGGGCGTTGGGGGAGCAGTACTTC. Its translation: CASSVGALGEQYF. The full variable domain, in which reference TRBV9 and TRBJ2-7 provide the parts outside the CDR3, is DSGVTQTPKHLITATGQRVTLRCSPRSGDLSVYWYQQSLDQGLQFLIQYYNGEERAKGNILERFSAQQFPDLHSELNLSSLELGDSALYFCASSVGALGEQYFGPGTRLTVT.

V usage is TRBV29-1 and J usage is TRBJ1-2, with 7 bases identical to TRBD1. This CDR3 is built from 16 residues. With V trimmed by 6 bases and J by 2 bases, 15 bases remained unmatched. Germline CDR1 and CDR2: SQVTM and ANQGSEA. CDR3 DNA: TGCAGCGTGTACCCTACGGGACAGCTACCGAACTATGGCTACACCTTC. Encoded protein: CSVYPTGQLPNYGYTF.

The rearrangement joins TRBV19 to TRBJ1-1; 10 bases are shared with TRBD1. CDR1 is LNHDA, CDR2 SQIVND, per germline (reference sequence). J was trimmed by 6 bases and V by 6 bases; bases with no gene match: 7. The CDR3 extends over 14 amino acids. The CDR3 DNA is TGTGCCAGTAGGCGGACAGGGGGTGTGGCTGAAGCTTTCTTT. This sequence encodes CASRRTGGVAEAFF.

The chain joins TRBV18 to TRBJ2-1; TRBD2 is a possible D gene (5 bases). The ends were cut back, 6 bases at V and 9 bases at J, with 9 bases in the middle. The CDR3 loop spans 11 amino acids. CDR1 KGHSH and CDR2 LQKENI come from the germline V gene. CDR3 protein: CASSPGVEQFF. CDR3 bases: TGTGCCAGCTCCCCCGGGGTTGAGCAGTTCTTC.

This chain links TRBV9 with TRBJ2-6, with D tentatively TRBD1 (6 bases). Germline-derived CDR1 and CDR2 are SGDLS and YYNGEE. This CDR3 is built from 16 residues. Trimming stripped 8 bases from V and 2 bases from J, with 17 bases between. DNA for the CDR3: TGTGCCAGTTCTTCCGGGGACAACACTGGGGCCAACGTCCTGACTTTC. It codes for CASSSGDNTGANVLTF.

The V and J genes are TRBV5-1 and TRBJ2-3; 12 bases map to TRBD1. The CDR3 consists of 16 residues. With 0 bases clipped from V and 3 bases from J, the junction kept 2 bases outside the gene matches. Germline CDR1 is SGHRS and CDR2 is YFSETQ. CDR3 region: CASSLGDRGQTDTQYF. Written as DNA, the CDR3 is TGCGCCAGCAGCTTGGGGGACAGGGGGCAAACAGATACGCAGTATTTT.

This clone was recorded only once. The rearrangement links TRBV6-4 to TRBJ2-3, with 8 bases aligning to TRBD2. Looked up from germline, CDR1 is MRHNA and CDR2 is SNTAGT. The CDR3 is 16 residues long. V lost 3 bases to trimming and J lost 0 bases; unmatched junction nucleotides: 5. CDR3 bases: TGTGCCAGCAGTGAACAACTAGCGGATAGCACAGATACGCAGTATTTT. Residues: CASSEQLADSTDTQYF.

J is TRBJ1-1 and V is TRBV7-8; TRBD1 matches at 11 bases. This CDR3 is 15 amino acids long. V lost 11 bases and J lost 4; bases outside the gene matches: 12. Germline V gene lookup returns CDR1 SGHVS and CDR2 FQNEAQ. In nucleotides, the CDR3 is TGTGCCCACTCGGGCGGGACAGGGGGGACCACTGAAGCTTTCTTT. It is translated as CAHSGGTGGTTEAFF.

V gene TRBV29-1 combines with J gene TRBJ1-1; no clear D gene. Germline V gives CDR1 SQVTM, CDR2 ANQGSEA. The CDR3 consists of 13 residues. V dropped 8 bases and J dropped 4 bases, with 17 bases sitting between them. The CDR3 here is CSFTDSYGTEAFF. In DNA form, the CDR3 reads TGCAGCTTCACCGACTCGTACGGCACTGAAGCTTTCTTT.

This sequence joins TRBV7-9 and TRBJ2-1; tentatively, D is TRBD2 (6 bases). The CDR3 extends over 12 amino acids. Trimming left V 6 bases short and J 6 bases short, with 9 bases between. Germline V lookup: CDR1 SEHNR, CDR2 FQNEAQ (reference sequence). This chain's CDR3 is CASRIGGNEQFF. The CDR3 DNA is TGTGCCAGCAGAATCGGGGGCAATGAGCAGTTCTTC.

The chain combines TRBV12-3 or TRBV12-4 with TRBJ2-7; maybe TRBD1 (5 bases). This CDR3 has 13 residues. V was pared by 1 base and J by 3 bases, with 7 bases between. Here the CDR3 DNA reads TGTGCCAGCAGTTTAGAGGGGATCTACGAGCAGTACTTC. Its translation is CASSLEGIYEQYF.

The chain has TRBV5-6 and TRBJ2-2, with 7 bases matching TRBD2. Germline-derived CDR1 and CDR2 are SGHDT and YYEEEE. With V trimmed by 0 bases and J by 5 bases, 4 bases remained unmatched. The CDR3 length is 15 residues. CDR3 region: CASSLVDGRTGELFF. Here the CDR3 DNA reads TGTGCCAGCAGCTTGGTAGACGGGAGGACCGGGGAGCTGTTTTTT.

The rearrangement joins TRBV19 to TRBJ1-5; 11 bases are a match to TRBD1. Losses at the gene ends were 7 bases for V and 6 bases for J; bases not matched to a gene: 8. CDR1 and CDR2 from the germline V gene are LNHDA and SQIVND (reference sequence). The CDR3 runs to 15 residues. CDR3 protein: CASTADRGPGQPQHF. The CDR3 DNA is TGTGCCAGTACCGCGGACAGGGGGCCGGGTCAGCCCCAGCATTTT.

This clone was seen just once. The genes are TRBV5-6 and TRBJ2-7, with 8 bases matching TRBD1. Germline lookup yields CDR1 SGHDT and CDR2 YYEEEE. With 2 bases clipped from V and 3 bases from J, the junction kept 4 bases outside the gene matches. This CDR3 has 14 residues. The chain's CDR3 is CASSFTGQDYEQYF. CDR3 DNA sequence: TGTGCCAGCAGCTTTACGGGACAGGACTACGAGCAGTACTTC.

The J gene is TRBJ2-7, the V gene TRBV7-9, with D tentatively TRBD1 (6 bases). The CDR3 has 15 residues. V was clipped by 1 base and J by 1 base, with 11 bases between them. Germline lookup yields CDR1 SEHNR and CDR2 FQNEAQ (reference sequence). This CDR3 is CASSLEGQGSYEQYF. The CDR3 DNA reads TGTGCCAGCAGCTTAGAAGGGCAGGGGTCCTACGAGCAGTACTTC.

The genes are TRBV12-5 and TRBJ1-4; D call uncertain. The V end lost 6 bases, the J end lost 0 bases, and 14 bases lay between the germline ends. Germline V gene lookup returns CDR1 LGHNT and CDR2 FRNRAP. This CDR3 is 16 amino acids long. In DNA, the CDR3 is TGTGCTAGTGGGTATTTAGTGGAACCAACTAATGAAAAACTGTTTTTT. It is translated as CASGYLVEPTNEKLFF.

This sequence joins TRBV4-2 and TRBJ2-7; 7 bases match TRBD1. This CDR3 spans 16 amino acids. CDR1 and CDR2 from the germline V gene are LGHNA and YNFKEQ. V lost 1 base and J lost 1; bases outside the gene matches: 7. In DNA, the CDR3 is TGTGCCAGCAGCCAAGCTCGTGCACAGGGGTCCTACGAGCAGTACTTC. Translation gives CASSQARAQGSYEQYF.

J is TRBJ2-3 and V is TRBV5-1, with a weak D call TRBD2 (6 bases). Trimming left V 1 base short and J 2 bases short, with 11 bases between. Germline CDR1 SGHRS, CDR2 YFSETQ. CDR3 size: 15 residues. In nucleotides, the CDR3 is TGCGCCAGCAGCTTGCGGGGACTCCCCACAGATACGCAGTATTTT. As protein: CASSLRGLPTDTQYF.

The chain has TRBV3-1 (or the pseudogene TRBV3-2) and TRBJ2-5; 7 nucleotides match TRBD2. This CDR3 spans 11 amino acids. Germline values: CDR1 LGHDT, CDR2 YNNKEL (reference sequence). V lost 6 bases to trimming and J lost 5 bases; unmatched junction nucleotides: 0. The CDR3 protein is CASRLAETQYF. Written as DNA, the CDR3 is TGTGCCAGCAGACTAGCGGAGACCCAGTACTTC.

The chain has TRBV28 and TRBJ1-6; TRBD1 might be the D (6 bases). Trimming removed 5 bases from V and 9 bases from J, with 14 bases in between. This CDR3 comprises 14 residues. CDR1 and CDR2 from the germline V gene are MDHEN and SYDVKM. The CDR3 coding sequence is TGTGCCAGCAGTCTTACAGGGTTGGGTTCACCCCTCCACTTT. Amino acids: CASSLTGLGSPLHF.

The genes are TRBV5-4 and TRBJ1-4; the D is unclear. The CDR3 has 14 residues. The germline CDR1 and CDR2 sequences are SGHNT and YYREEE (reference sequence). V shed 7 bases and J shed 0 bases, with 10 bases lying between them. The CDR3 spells CASQVGPTNEKLFF. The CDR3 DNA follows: TGTGCCAGCCAAGTAGGGCCAACTAATGAAAAACTGTTTTTT. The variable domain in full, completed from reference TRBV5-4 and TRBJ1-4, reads ETGVTQSPTHLIKTRGQQVTLRCSSQSGHNTVSWYQQALGQGPQFIFQYYREEENGRGNFPPRFSGLQFPNYSSELNVNALELDDSALYLCASQVGPTNEKLFFGSGTQLSVL.

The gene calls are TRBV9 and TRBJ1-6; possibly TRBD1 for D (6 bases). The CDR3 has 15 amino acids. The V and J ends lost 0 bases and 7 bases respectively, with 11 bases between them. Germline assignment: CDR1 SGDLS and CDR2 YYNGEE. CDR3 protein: CASSVAGDPNSPLHF. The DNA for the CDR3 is TGTGCCAGCAGCGTAGCAGGGGATCCAAATTCACCCCTCCACTTT.